The clone carrying this T cell receptor beta chain has ten or more counts. Amplification of TCR beta CDR3 regions used RNA as the template. RT-PCR in the first round (using the HTBI primer set) targeted the TCR CDR3. TCRdb fed the multiplex PCR reads into MiXCR, producing one record per CDR3 protein. The table includes roughly 300,000 distinct CDR3 sequences, 21% detected once. Germline CDR1 reads MNHEY; CDR2 reads SMNVEV (reference sequence). The CDR3 is 17 residues long. V was clipped by 5 bases and J by 9 bases; unmatched bases: 17. This entry is derived from a study of T cells in Graves' hyperthyroidism and ophthalmopathy. No progression to ophthalmopathy during 18 months of follow-up defined stable disease. Diagnoses were established using clinical symptoms, serum thyroxine and TRAb, thyroid ultrasound and orbital computed tomography. The source of the PBMCs was 10 ml of fresh peripheral blood.

This clonotype was obtained from a woman aged 45 to 65 with Graves' hyperthyroidism. The specimen sequenced was blood. The gene calls are TRBV27 and TRBJ2-5, with TRBD2 matching over 11 bases. The CDR3 spells CASSPVTRRLAGNSQYF. CDR3 DNA: TGTGCCAGCAGTCCGGTAACAAGGCGACTAGCGGGGAACTCCCAGTACTTC.